This T cell receptor beta chain came from a study of T cells after yellow fever vaccination. The study, taken as a whole, reports: Re-detected after boosting: most primary clones, almost 97% of CD4 and 88% of CD8. Across the CD4 and CD8 compartments, a small share of clonotypes was present in both.

5'RACE template switching added a universal primer site and UMIs to TCR cDNA. MiXCR was run by TCRdb on the 5' RACE reads, yielding one entry per CDR3 protein. The table lists some 390,000 distinct CDR3 sequences, over 5% of them singletons. J gave up 5 bases and V 4 bases, and 9 bases lay outside the gene matches. The CDR3 is 15 amino acids. Germline values: CDR1 LGHNA, CDR2 YSLEER. Ten or more counts support this clonotype. Antigen: not known. The receptor's source is a man aged 25-45 years who received the YFV17D yellow fever vaccine. The sample was PBMCs, taken 5 days after the yellow fever booster vaccination. The chain has TRBV4-3 and TRBJ2-5; TRBD1 aligns across 8 bases. The CDR3 DNA reads TGCGCCAGCAGCCTGGGGCCAGGGGGCTCGGAGACCCAGTACTTC. This encodes CASSLGPGGSETQYF.